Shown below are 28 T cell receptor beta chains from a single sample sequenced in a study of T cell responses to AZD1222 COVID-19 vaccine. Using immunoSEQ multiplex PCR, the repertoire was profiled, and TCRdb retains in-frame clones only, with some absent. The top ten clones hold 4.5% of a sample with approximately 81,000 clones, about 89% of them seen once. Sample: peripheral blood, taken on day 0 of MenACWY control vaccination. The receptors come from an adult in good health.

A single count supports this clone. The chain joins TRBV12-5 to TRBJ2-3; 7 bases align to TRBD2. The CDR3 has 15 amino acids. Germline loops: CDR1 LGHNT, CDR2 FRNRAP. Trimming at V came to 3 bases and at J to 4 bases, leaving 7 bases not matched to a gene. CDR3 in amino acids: CASGFGSGTADTQYF. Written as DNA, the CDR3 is TGTGCTAGTGGTTTTGGAAGCGGGACGGCAGATACGCAGTATTTT.

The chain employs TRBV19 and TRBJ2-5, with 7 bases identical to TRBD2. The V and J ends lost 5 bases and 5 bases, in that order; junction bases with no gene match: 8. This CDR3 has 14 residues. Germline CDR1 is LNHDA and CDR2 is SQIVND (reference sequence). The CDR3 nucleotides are TGTGCCAGTAGTCCGCGGGAGAGCGGGGAGACCCAGTACTTC. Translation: CASSPRESGETQYF.

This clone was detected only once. DNA of the CDR3: TGTGACTTCCACGGGGAGGGGAGGTCTGGAAACACCATATATTTT. Translated: CDFHGEGRSGNTIYF. V gene TRBV19 combines with J gene TRBJ1-3, with D possibly matching TRBD1 (5 bases). This CDR3 has 15 amino acids. Germline assignment: CDR1 LNHDA and CDR2 SQIVND (reference sequence). The whole variable domain, filled in from reference TRBV19 and TRBJ1-3, reads DGGITQSPKYLFRKEGQNVTLSCEQNLNHDAMYWYRQDPGQGLRLIYYSQIVNDFQKGDIAEGYSVSREKKESFPLTVTSAQKNPTAFYLCDFHGEGRSGNTIYFGEGSWLTVV.

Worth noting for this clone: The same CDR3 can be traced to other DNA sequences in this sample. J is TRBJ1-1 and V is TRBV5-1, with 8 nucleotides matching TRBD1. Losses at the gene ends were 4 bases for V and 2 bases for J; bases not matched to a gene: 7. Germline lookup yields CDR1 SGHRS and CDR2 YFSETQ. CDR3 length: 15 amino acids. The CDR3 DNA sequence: TGCGCCAGCAGCCTAACGGGGACAGGTAACACTGAAGCTTTCTTT. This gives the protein CASSLTGTGNTEAFF.

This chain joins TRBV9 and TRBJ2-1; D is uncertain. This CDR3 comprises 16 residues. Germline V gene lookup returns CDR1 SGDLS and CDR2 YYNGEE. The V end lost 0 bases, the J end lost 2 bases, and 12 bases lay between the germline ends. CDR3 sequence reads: CASSVERFGAYNEQFF. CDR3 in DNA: TGTGCCAGCAGCGTAGAAAGGTTTGGGGCCTACAATGAGCAGTTCTTC.

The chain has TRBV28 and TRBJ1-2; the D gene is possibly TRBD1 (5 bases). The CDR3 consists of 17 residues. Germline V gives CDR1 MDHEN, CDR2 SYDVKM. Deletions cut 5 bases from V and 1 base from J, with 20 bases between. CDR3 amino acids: CASSPLSREGYNYGYTF. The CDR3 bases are TGTGCCAGCAGTCCCCTGTCCAGGGAGGGGTATAACTATGGCTACACCTTC.

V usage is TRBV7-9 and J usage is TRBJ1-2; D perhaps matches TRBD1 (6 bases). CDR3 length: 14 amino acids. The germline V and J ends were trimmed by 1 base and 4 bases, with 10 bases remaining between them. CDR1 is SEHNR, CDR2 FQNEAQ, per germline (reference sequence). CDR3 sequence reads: CASSLGTGTYGYTF. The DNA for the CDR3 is TGTGCCAGCAGCTTAGGAACAGGGACCTATGGCTACACCTTC.

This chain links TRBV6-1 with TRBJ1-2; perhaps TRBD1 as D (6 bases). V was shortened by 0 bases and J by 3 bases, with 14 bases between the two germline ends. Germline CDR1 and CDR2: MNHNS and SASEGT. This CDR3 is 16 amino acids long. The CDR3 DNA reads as TGTGCCAGCAGTGAAGCGCGGGGGCCATTGGACTATGGCTACACCTTC. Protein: CASSEARGPLDYGYTF.

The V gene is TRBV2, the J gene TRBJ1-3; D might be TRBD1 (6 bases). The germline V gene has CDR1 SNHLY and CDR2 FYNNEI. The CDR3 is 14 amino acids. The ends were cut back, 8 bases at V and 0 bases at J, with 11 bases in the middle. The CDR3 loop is CASGRGDSGNTIYF. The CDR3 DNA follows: TGTGCCAGCGGCAGGGGAGACTCTGGAAACACCATATATTTT.

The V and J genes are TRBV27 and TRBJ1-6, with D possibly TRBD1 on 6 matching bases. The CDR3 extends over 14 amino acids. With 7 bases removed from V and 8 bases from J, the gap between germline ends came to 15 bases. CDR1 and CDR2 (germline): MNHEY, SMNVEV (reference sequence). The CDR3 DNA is TGTGCCAGCACGCCTGGGGGCCCCGATTCACCCCTCCACTTT. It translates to CASTPGGPDSPLHF.

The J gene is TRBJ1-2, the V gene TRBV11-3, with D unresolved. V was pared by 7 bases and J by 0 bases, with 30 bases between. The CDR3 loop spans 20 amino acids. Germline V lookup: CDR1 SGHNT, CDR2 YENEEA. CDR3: CASILGLLLKYPLANYGYTF. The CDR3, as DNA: TGTGCCAGCATCTTGGGGTTGCTCCTAAAATACCCCTTAGCTAACTATGGCTACACCTTC.

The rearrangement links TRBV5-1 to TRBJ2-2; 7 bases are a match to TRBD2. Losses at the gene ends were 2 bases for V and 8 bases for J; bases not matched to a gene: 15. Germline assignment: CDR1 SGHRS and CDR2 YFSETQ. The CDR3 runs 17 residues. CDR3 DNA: TGCGCCAGCAGCTTTCTTTCCCGGCTAGCGGTGAAGGGGGAGCTGTTTTTT. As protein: CASSFLSRLAVKGELFF.

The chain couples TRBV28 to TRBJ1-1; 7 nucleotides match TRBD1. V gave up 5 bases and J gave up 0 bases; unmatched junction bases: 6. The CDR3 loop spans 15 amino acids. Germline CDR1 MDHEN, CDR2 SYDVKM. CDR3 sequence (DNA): TGTGCCAGCAGTGGACAGGACCGCATGAACACTGAAGCTTTCTTT. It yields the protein CASSGQDRMNTEAFF.

CDR3 sequence reads: CASSTTGGRAQYF. The CDR3 region has the DNA TGTGCCAGCAGTACGACAGGGGGCAGGGCGCAGTATTTT. J is TRBJ2-3 and V is TRBV12-3 or TRBV12-4; 10 bases map to TRBD1. The CDR3 runs to 13 residues. Losses at the gene ends were 5 bases for V and 10 bases for J; bases not matched to a gene: 6.

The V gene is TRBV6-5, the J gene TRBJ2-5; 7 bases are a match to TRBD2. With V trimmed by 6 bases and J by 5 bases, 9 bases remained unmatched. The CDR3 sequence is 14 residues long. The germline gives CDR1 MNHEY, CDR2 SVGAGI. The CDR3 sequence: CASRRAGKDETQYF. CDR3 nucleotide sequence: TGTGCCAGCAGAAGAGCGGGAAAAGATGAGACCCAGTACTTC.

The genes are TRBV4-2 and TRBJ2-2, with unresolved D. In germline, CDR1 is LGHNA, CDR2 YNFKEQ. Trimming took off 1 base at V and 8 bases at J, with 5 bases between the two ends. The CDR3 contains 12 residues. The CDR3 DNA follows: TGTGCCAGCAGCCAAGCCGGTGGGGAGCTGTTTTTT. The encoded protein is CASSQAGGELFF.

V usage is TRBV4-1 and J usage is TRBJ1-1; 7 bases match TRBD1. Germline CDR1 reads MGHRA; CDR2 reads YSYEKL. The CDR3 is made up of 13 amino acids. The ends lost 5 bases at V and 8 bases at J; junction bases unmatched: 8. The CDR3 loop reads CASSSWAGGEAFF. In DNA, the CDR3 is TGCGCCAGCAGCTCTTGGGCAGGGGGAGAAGCTTTCTTT.

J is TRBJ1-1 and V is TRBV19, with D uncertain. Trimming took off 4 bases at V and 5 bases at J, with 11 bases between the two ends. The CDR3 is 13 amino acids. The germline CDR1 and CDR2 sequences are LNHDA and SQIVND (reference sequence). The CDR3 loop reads CASSTALGTEAFF. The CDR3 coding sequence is TGTGCCAGTAGTACAGCCCTAGGGACTGAAGCTTTCTTT.

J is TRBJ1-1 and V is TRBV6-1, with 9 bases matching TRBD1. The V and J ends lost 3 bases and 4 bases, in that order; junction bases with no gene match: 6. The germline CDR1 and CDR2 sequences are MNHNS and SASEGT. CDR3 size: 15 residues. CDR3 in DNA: TGTGCCAGCAGTGATGGGACAGGGTCGGCCACTGAAGCTTTCTTT. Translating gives CASSDGTGSATEAFF.

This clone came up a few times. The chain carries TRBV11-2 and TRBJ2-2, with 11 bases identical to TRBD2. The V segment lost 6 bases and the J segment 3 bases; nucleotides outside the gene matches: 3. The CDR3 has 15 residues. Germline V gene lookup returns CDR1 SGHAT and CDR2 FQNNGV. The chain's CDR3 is CASRLGLADTGELFF. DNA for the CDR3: TGTGCCAGCAGATTGGGACTAGCGGACACCGGGGAGCTGTTTTTT.

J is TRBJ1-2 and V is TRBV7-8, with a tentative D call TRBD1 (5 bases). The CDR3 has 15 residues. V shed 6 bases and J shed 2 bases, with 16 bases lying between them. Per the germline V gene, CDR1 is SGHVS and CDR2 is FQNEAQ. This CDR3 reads CASSPRQPRNYGYTF. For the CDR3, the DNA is TGTGCCAGCAGTCCCCGACAGCCAAGGAACTATGGCTACACCTTC.

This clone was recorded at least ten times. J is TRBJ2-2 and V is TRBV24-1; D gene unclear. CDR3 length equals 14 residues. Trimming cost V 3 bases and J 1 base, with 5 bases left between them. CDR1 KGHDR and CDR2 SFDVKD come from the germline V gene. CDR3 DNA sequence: TGTGCCACCAGTGATCCCAGGAACACCGGGGAGCTGTTTTTT. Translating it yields CATSDPRNTGELFF.

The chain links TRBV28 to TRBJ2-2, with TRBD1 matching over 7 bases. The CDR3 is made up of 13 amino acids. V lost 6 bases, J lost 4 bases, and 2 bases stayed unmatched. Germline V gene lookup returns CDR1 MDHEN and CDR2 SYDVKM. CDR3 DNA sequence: TGTGCCAGCAGGTCAGGGGGCACCGGGGAGCTGTTTTTT. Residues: CASRSGGTGELFF.

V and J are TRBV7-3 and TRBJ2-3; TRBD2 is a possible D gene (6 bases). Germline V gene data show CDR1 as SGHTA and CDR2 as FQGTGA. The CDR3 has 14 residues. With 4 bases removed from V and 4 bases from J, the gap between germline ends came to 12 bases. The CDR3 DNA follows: TGTGCCAGCAGCTACAGTGGGGGGTCAGATACGCAGTATTTT. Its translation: CASSYSGGSDTQYF.

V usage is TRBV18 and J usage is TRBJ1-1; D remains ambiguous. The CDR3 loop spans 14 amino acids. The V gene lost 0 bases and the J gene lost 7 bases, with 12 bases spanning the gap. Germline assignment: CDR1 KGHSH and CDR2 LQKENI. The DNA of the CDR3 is TGTGCCAGCTCACCACCTTCAAGTCCCGATGAAGCTTTCTTT. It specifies CASSPPSSPDEAFF.

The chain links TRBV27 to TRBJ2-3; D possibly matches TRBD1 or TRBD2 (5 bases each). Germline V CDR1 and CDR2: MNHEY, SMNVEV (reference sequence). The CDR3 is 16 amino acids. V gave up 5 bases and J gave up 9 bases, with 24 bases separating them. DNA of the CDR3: TGTGCCAGCAGTCTACTCCTGCCGGGACGAGTAGGAACGCAGTATTTT. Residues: CASSLLLPGRVGTQYF.

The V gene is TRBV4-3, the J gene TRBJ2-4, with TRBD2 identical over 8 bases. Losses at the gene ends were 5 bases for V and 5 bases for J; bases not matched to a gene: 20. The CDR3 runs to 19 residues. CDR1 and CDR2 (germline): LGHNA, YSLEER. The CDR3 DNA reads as TGCGCCAGCAGCGCCAGAGGGGTTAGCGGGACCCCAACGGAAAACATTCAGTACTTC. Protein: CASSARGVSGTPTENIQYF.

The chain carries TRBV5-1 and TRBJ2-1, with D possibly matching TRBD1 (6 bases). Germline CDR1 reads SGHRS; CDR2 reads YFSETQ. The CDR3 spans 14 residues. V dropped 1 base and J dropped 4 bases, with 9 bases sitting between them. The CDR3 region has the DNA TGCGCCAGCAGCTTGTTGCAGGGGTACAATGAGCAGTTCTTC. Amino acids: CASSLLQGYNEQFF.